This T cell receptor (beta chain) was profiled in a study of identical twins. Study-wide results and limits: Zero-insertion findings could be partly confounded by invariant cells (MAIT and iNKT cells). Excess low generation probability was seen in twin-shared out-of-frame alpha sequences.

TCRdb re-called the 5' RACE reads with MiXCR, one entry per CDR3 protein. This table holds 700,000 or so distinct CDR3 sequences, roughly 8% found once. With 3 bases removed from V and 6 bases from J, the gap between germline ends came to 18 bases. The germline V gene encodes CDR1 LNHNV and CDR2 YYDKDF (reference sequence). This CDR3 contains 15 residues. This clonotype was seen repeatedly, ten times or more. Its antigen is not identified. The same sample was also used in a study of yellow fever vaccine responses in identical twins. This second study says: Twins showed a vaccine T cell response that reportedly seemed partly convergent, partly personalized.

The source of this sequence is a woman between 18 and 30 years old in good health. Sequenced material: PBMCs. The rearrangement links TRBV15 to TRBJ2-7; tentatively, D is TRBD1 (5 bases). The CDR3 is CATSSVLGRVGEQYF. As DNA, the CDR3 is TGTGCCACCAGCAGTGTTTTGGGCAGGGTGGGCGAGCAGTACTTC.